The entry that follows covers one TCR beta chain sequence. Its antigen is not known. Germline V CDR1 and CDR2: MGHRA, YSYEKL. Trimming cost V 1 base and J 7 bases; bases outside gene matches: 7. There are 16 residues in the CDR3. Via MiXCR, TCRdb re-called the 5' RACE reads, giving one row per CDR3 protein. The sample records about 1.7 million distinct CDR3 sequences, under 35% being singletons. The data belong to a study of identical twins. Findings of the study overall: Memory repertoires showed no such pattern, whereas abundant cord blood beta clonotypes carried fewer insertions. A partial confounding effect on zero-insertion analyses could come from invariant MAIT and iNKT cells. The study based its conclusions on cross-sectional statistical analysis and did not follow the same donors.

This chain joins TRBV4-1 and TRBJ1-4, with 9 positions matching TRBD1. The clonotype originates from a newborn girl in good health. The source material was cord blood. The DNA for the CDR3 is TGCGCCAGCAGCCAAGTAACACAGGGGGCAGGTGAAAAACTGTTTTTT. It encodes CASSQVTQGAGEKLFF.